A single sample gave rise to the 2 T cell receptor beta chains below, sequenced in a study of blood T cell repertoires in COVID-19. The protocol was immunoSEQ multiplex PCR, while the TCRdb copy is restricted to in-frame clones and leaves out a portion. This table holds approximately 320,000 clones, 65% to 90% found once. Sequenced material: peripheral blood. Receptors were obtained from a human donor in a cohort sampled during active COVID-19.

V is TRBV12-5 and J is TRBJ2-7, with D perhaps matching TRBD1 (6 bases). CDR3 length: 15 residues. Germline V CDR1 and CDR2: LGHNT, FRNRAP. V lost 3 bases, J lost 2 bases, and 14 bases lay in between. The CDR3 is CASGLIGQSTYEQYF. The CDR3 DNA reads TGTGCTAGTGGTTTAATAGGACAGAGCACCTACGAGCAGTACTTC.

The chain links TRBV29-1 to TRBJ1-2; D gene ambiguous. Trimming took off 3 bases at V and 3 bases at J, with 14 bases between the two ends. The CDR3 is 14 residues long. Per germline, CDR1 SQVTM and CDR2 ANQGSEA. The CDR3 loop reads CSVDMELPDYGYTF. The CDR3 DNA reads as TGCAGCGTTGATATGGAACTACCCGACTATGGCTACACCTTC.